This paragraph reports one T cell receptor beta chain. Possible read error: a much larger clone is one base away. These data belong to a study of T cells in Graves' hyperthyroidism and ophthalmopathy. Study in general: Peripheral blood sampling occurred at initial diagnosis, before any treatment.

Over 18 months, lack of ophthalmopathy progression marked Graves' hyperthyroidism as stable. TCR beta CDR3 region amplification was performed from RNA transcripts. TCR CDR3 underwent first-round RT-PCR with the HTBI primer set. TCRdb analysed the multiplex PCR reads with MiXCR anew, one entry per CDR3 protein. The sample shows approximately 430,000 distinct CDR3 sequences, 15% to 19% of them seen only once. Germline assignment: CDR1 LGHDT and CDR2 YNNKEL (reference sequence). The CDR3 length is 16 residues. This TCR came from a woman aged 18-35 years with Graves' hyperthyroidism. The chain joins TRBV3-1 to TRBJ2-5; 7 bases align to TRBD1. Sample: blood. DNA for the CDR3: TGTGCCAGCAGCCAACCTGGACAGGAAGACCAAGAGACCCAGCACTTC. This translates into CASSQPGQEDQETQHF.